This T cell receptor (beta chain) was obtained from a study of blood T cell repertoires in COVID-19. In the original processing: Reference gene primers were amplified, and this amplification served to estimate nucleated cell counts. Only in-frame clones appear in the TCRdb table, and some are missing; sequencing was by immunoSEQ multiplex PCR. Clonal size and the V and J genes are those of that table, whereas D and trimming came from the DNA. The sample carries about 190,000 clones, around 82% recorded once. In germline, CDR1 is SNHLY, CDR2 FYNNEI. J lost 6 bases, V lost 8 bases, and 4 bases had no gene match. The CDR3 is 13 residues long.

The chain links TRBV2 to TRBJ1-5; 10 bases line up with TRBD1. This receptor was identified in a woman of 80 years or more with active or convalescent COVID-19. Sequenced: peripheral blood. CDR3 residues: CASDRTGGQPQHF. The CDR3 DNA reads as TGTGCCAGCGACCGGACAGGGGGTCAGCCCCAGCATTTT.